This T cell receptor (beta chain) was identified in a study of blood T cell repertoires in COVID-19. Overall study: Samples of COVID-19 (acute and convalescent) were obtained from the United States, Italy and Spain. T cells, B-cell-depleted T cells, or PBMCs supplied cDNA or gDNA.

Per the original data handling: Reference gene primer amplification in the assay estimated nucleated cell counts. Sequencing used immunoSEQ multiplex PCR; TCRdb keeps in-frame clones, though not all of them. D and trimming come from the DNA, and the V and J calls and clone size come from that table. The data show about 150,000 clones, with around 80% seen just once and 0.5% to 0.65% held by the top ten. V lost 2 bases and J lost 2, with 10 bases in between. From germline, CDR1 is SGHTA and CDR2 FQGNSA. This CDR3 has 15 residues. The TCR sequence derives from a man aged 55 to 70 with acute or convalescent COVID-19. V gene TRBV7-2 combines with J gene TRBJ1-5; TRBD1 is a possible D gene (5 bases). Input material: peripheral blood. The CDR3 here is CASSLSAQGNQPQHF. The CDR3 DNA reads as TGTGCCAGCAGCTTATCGGCACAGGGCAATCAGCCCCAGCATTTT.